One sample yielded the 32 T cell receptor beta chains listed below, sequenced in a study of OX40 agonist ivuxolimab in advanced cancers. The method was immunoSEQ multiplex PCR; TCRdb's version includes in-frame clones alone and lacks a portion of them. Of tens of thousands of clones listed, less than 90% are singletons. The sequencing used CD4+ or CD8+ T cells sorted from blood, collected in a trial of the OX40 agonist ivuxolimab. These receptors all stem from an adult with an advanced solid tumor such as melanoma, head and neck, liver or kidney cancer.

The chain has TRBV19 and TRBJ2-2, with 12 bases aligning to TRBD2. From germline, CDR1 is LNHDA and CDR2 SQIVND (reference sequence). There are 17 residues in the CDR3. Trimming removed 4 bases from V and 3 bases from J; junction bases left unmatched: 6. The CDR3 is CASSRERLAGDTGELFF. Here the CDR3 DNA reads TGTGCCAGTAGTAGAGAAAGACTAGCGGGAGACACCGGGGAGCTGTTTTTT.

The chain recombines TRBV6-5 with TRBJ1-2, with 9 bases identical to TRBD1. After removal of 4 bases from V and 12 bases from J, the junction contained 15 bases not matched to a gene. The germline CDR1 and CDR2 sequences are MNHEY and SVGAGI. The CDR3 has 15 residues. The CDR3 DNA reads TGTGCCAGCAGTTTATCGGACAGGGGAGGGTTCGGTCACACCTTC. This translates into CASSLSDRGGFGHTF.

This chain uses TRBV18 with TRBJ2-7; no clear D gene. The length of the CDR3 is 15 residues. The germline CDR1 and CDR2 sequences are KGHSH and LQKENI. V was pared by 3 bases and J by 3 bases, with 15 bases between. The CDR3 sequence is CASSPSVSSHYEQYF. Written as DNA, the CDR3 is TGTGCCAGCTCACCTTCGGTAAGCAGCCACTACGAGCAGTACTTC.

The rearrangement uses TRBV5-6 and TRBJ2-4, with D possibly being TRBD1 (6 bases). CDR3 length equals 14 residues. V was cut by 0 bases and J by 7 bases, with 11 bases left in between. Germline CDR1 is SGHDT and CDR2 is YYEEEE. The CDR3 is CASSLGSQGNIQYF. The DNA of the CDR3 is TGTGCCAGCAGCTTGGGATCCCAGGGGAACATTCAGTACTTC.

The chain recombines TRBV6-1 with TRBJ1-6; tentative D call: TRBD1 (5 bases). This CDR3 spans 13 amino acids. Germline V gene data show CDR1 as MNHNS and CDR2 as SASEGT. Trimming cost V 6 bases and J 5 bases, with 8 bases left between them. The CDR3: CASSGDHNSPLHF. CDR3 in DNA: TGTGCCAGCAGCGGGGACCATAATTCACCCCTCCACTTT.

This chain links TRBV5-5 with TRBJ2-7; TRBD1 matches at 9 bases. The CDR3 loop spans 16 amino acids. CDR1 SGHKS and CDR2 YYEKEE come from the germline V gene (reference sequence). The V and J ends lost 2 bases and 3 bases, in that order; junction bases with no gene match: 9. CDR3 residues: CASSFRDRVDLYEQYF. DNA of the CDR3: TGTGCCAGCAGCTTCCGGGACAGGGTCGATCTCTACGAGCAGTACTTC.

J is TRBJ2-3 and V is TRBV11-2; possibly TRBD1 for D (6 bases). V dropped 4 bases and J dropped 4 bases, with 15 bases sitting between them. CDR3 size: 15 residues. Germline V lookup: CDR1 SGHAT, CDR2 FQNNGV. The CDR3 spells CASSSDGGRADTQYF. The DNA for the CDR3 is TGTGCCAGCAGCTCCGATGGGGGCCGGGCAGATACGCAGTATTTT.

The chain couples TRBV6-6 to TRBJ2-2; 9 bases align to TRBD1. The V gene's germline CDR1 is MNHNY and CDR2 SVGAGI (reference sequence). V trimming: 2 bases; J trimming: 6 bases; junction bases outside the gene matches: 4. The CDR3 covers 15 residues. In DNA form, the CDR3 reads TGTGCCAGCAGTTACGGGACAGGGAGGCCCGGGGAGCTGTTTTTT. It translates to CASSYGTGRPGELFF.

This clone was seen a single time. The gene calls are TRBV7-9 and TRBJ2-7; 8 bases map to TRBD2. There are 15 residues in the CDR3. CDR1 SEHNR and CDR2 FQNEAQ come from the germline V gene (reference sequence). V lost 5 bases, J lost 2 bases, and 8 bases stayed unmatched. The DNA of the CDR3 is TGTGCCAGCAGCCCATCCGGGGGGGTGACCTACGAGCAGTACTTC. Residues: CASSPSGGVTYEQYF.

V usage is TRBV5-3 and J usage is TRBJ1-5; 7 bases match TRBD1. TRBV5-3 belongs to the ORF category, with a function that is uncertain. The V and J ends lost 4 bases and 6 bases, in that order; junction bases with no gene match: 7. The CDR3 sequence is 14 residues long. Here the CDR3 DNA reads TGTGCCAGAAGCAGTCGGGACAGTCCTCAGCCCCAGCATTTT. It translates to CARSSRDSPQPQHF.

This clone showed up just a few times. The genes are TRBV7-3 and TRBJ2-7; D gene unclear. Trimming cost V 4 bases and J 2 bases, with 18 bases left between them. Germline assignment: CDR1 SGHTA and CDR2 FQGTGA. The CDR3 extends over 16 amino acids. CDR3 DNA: TGTGCCAGCAGCTCCTATTTAGCTTTATGGGCCTACGAGCAGTACTTC. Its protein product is CASSSYLALWAYEQYF.

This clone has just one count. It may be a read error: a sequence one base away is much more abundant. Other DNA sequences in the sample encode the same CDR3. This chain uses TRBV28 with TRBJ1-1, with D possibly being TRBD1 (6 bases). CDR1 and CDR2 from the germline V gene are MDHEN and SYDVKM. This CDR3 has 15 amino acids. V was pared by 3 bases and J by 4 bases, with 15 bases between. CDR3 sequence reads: CASSLGGRVSTEAFF. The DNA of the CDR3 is TGTGCCAGCAGTTTGGGGGGCAGGGTTAGCACTGAAGCTTTCTTT. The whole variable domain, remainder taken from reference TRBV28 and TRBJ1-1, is DVKVTQSSRYLVKRTGEKVFLECVQDMDHENMFWYRQDPGLGLRLIYFSYDVKMKEKGDIPEGYSVSREKKERFSLILESASTNQTSMYLCASSLGGRVSTEAFFGQGTRLTVV.

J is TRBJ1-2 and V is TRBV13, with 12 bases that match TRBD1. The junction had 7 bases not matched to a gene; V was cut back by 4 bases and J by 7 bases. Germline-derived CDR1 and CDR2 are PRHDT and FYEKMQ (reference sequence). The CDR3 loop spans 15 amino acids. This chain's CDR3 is CASSSPGQGAGGYTF. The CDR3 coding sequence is TGTGCCAGCAGCTCACCGGGACAGGGGGCTGGTGGCTACACCTTC. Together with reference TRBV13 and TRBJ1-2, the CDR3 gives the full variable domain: AAGVIQSPRHLIKEKRETATLKCYPIPRHDTVYWYQQGPGQDPQFLISFYEKMQSDKGSIPDRFSAQQFSDYHSELNMSSLELGDSALYFCASSSPGQGAGGYTFGSGTRLTVV.

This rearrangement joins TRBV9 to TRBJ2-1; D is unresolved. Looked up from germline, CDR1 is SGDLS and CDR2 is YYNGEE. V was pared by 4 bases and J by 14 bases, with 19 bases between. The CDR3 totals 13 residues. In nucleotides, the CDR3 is TGTGCCAGCAGCCCCCGGGTCACCCCCGAGGAGTTCTTC. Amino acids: CASSPRVTPEEFF.

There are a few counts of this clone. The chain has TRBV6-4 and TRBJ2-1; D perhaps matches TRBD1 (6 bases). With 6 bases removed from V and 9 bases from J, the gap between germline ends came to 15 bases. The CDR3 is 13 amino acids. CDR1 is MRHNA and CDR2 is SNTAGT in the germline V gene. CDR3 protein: CASSEQSGVEQFF. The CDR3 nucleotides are TGTGCCAGCAGCGAACAGTCAGGGGTTGAGCAGTTCTTC.

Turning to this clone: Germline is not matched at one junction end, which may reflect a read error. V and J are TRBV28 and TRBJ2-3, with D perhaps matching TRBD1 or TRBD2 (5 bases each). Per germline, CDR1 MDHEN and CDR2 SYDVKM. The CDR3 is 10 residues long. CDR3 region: CASSNRDPIF. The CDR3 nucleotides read TGTGCCAGCAGCAACCGGGACCCTATTTTT.

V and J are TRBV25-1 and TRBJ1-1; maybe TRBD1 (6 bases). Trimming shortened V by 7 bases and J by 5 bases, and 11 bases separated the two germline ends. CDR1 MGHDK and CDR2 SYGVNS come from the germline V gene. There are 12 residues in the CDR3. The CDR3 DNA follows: TGTGCCAGCAAAGGTAGGGGGACTGAAGCTTTCTTT. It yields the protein CASKGRGTEAFF.

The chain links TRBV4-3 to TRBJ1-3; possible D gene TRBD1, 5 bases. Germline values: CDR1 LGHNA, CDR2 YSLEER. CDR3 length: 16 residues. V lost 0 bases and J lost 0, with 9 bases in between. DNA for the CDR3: TGCGCCAGCAGCCAAGATAAGGGGAGCTCTGGAAACACCATATATTTT. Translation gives CASSQDKGSSGNTIYF.

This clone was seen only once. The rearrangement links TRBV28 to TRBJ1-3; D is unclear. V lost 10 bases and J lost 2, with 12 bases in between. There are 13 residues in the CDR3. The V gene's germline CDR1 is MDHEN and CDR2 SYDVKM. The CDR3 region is CATIRNTGNTIYF. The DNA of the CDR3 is TGTGCCACCATAAGGAATACTGGAAACACCATATATTTT.

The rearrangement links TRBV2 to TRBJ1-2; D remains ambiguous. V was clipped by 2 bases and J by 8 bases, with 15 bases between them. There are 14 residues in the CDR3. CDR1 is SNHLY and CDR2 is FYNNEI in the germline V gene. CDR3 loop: CASSEIGIRPGYTF. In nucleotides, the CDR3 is TGTGCCAGCAGTGAAATTGGTATCCGCCCGGGCTACACCTTC.

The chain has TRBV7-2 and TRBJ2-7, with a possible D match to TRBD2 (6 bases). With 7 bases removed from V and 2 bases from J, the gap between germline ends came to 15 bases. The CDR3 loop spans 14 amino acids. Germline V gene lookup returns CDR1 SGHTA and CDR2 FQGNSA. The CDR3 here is CASNSDGLPYEQYF. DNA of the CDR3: TGTGCCAGCAACTCCGACGGACTACCCTACGAGCAGTACTTC.

The CDR3 region is CASSLDSLASRQPQHF. The CDR3 DNA follows: TGTGCCAGCAGCCTGGACAGCCTCGCCTCGAGACAGCCCCAGCATTTT. The chain has TRBV7-9 and TRBJ1-5; D is perhaps TRBD1 (6 bases). V was shortened by 5 bases and J by 7 bases, with 21 bases between the two germline ends. CDR3 length: 16 amino acids. Germline CDR1 is SEHNR and CDR2 is FQNEAQ (reference sequence).

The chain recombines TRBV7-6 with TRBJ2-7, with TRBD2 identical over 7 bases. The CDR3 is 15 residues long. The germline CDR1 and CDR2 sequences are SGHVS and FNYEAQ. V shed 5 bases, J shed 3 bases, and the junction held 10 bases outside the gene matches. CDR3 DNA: TGTGCCAGCAGCCCAACCGGGGGGTCCCTCTACGAGCAGTACTTC. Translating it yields CASSPTGGSLYEQYF.

The CDR3 loop reads CASSPEGFLQGNSNQPQHF. The CDR3 region has the DNA TGTGCCAGCAGTCCCGAGGGTTTCTTACAGGGGAATAGCAATCAGCCCCAGCATTTT. The chain combines TRBV28 with TRBJ1-5; 7 bases map to TRBD1. This CDR3 is 19 amino acids long. J lost 0 bases, V lost 5 bases, and 16 bases had no gene match. CDR1 and CDR2 (germline): MDHEN, SYDVKM.

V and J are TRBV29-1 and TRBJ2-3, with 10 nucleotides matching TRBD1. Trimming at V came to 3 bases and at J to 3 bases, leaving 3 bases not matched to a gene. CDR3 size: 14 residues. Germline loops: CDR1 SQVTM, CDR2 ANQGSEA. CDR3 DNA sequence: TGCAGCGTTGACCGGGACAGGGGAACAGATACGCAGTATTTT. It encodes CSVDRDRGTDTQYF.

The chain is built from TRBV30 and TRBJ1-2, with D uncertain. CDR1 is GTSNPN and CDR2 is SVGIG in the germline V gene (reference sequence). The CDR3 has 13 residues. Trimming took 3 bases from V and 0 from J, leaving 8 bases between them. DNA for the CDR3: TGTGCCTGGAGAGACCCGCCTAACTATGGCTACACCTTC. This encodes CAWRDPPNYGYTF.

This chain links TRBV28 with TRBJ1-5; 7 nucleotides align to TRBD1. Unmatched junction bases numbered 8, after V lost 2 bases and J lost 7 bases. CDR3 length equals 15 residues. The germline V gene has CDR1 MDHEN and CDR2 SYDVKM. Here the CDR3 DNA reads TGTGCCAGCAGTTTACCTTCACAGGGGTGGCAGCCCCAGCATTTT. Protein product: CASSLPSQGWQPQHF.

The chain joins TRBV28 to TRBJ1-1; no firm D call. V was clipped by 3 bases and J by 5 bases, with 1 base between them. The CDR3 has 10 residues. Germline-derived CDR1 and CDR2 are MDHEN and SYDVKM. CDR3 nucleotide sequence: TGTGCCAGCAGTTTTACTGAAGCTTTCTTT. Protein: CASSFTEAFF. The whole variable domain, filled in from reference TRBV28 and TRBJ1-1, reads DVKVTQSSRYLVKRTGEKVFLECVQDMDHENMFWYRQDPGLGLRLIYFSYDVKMKEKGDIPEGYSVSREKKERFSLILESASTNQTSMYLCASSFTEAFFGQGTRLTVV.

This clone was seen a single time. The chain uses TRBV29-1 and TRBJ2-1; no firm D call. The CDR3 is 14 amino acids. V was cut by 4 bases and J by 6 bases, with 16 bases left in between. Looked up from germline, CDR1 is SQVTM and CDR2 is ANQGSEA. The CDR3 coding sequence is TGCAGCGTTGTAGAGGCCTTAAGGGTCAATGAGCAGTTCTTC. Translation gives CSVVEALRVNEQFF.

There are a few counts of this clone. CDR3 sequence: CASSGQGGPYEQYF. The CDR3 bases are TGTGCCAGCAGTGGGCAGGGGGGCCCCTACGAGCAGTACTTC. The rearrangement uses TRBV6-1 and TRBJ2-7; a weak D match, TRBD1 (7 bases). Per the germline V gene, CDR1 is MNHNS and CDR2 is SASEGT. With 4 bases removed from V and 2 bases from J, the gap between germline ends came to 12 bases. The CDR3 totals 14 residues.

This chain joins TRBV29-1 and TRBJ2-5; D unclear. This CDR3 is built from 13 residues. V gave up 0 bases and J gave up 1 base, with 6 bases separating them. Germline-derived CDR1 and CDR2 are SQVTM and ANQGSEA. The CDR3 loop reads CSVEELFQETQYF. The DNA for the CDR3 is TGCAGCGTTGAAGAACTATTCCAAGAGACCCAGTACTTC.

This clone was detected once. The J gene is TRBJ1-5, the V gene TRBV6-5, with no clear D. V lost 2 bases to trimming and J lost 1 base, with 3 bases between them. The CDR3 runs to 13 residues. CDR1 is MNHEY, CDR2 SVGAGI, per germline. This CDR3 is CASSYQSNQPQHF. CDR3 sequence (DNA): TGTGCCAGCAGTTACCAGAGCAATCAGCCCCAGCATTTT.